The entry that follows covers one T cell receptor (beta chain) sequence. Its antigen is not identified. The V and J ends lost 0 bases and 4 bases respectively, with 6 bases between them. Per germline, CDR1 MRHNA and CDR2 SNTAGT. The CDR3 is 14 amino acids. The source of the sample is a study of neoadjuvant anti-PD-1 for oral cavity cancer. General study results and limits: Post-treatment tumors with larger preexisting clones showed more shrinkage. TCR analyses covered only three patients per response group. Treg/Th17 ratio rose with pretreatment blood and fell with post-treatment tumor TCRbeta clonality.

Sequencing used immunoSEQ multiplex PCR; TCRdb keeps in-frame clones, though not all of them. The sample contains 10,000 to 11,000 clones, about 50% of which appear only once. The sequencing here drew on tumor tissue, taken before nivolumab (anti-PD-1) treatment. The chain recombines TRBV6-4 with TRBJ2-2; TRBD2 is a possible D gene (5 bases). This receptor was taken from a person between 35 and 79 years old with oral cavity squamous cell carcinoma. The CDR3 sequence: CASSDSTSTGELFF. The CDR3 nucleotides read TGTGCCAGCAGTGACTCCACTAGCACCGGGGAGCTGTTTTTT.